A single sample is the source of the 23 T cell receptor beta chains below, sequenced in a study of blood T cell repertoires in COVID-19. Some clones are missing from TCRdb's copy, which holds only in-frame ones; the method was immunoSEQ multiplex PCR. The sample holds fewer than 150,000 clones, 70% to 90% seen once. What was sequenced was peripheral blood. These receptor sequences come from a middle-aged man with acute or convalescent COVID-19.

The V and J genes are TRBV6-5 and TRBJ2-7; weak D call: TRBD1 (5 bases). Looked up from germline, CDR1 is MNHEY and CDR2 is SVGAGI. The CDR3 totals 15 residues. The germline V and J ends were trimmed by 6 bases and 2 bases, with 17 bases remaining between them. In DNA, the CDR3 is TGTGCCAGCAGAACGACAGTTACCACCACCTACGAGCAGTACTTC. Translation gives CASRTTVTTTYEQYF.

A single count supports this clone. The chain employs TRBV4-2 and TRBJ2-2; possible D gene TRBD1, 6 bases. Germline CDR1 is LGHNA and CDR2 is YNFKEQ. The V end lost 4 bases, the J end lost 4 bases, and 19 bases lay between the germline ends. The CDR3 totals 17 residues. The CDR3 is CASSPRVVQGRTGELFF. CDR3 sequence (DNA): TGTGCCAGCAGCCCAAGAGTTGTACAGGGCCGCACCGGGGAGCTGTTTTTT.

This sequence joins TRBV9 and TRBJ2-7, with D perhaps matching TRBD1 (6 bases). There are 15 residues in the CDR3. The V end lost 4 bases, the J end lost 4 bases, and 18 bases lay between the germline ends. Germline CDR1 and CDR2: SGDLS and YYNGEE. The CDR3 DNA reads TGTGCCAGCAGCCCCTCGACAGGAACCCATTACGAGCAGTACTTC. Its translation: CASSPSTGTHYEQYF.

V gene TRBV7-8 combines with J gene TRBJ2-7, with TRBD2 identical over 8 bases. The germline V gene has CDR1 SGHVS and CDR2 FQNEAQ. V lost 5 bases to trimming and J lost 2 bases; unmatched junction nucleotides: 5. This CDR3 has 14 amino acids. In DNA, the CDR3 is TGTGCCAGCAGCGCCCAAGCGGGGGCCTACGAGCAGTACTTC. Encoded protein: CASSAQAGAYEQYF.

This rearrangement joins TRBV29-1 to TRBJ2-7; 8 bases are a match to TRBD1. CDR3 size: 12 residues. From germline, CDR1 is SQVTM and CDR2 ANQGSEA. The V segment lost 7 bases and the J segment 5 bases; nucleotides outside the gene matches: 7. CDR3 nucleotides: TGCAGCGGGAGACAGGGGCCGAACGAGCAGTACTTC. Translation: CSGRQGPNEQYF.

The rearrangement joins TRBV6-4 to TRBJ2-3; TRBD2 matches at 10 bases. This CDR3 spans 15 amino acids. Per the germline V gene, CDR1 is MRHNA and CDR2 is SNTAGT. Losses at the gene ends were 0 bases for V and 7 bases for J; bases not matched to a gene: 4. CDR3 residues: CASSDSAGGRNTQYF. CDR3 nucleotide sequence: TGTGCCAGCAGTGACTCAGCGGGGGGGCGGAATACGCAGTATTTT.

The chain couples TRBV10-3 to TRBJ2-1; 8 positions agree with TRBD2. CDR1 ENHRY and CDR2 SYGVKD come from the germline V gene. The CDR3 runs 24 residues. V gave up 3 bases and J gave up 0 bases; unmatched junction bases: 28. CDR3 loop: CAISDLAGGWEPGEPGSSYNEQFF. The CDR3 DNA reads as TGTGCCATCAGTGACCTCGCGGGGGGCTGGGAACCGGGGGAACCGGGGAGCTCCTACAATGAGCAGTTCTTC.

This clone appeared once. The V call is TRBV7-9, the J call TRBJ1-4; unclear D gene. Germline V CDR1 and CDR2: SEHNR, FQNEAQ (reference sequence). This CDR3 has 14 amino acids. V gave up 5 bases and J gave up 1 base, with 8 bases separating them. This chain's CDR3 is CASSREGTNEKLFF. The CDR3 coding sequence is TGTGCCAGCAGCCGTGAGGGAACTAATGAAAAACTGTTTTTT.

The chain carries TRBV6-6 and TRBJ2-7; 10 nucleotides align to TRBD2. Germline lookup yields CDR1 MNHNY and CDR2 SVGAGI (reference sequence). Trimming cost V 4 bases and J 5 bases; bases outside gene matches: 5. The CDR3 consists of 14 residues. The CDR3 loop is CASSSSGGSHEQYF. The DNA for the CDR3 is TGTGCCAGCAGTTCTAGCGGGGGCTCTCACGAGCAGTACTTC.

The rearrangement joins TRBV5-1 to TRBJ2-5; tentatively, D is TRBD2 (5 bases). V gave up 2 bases and J gave up 2 bases, with 16 bases separating them. Germline-derived CDR1 and CDR2 are SGHRS and YFSETQ. This CDR3 spans 16 amino acids. This CDR3 reads CASSFGPATTQETQYF. CDR3 coding DNA: TGCGCCAGCAGCTTTGGCCCTGCGACTACACAAGAGACCCAGTACTTC.

This chain joins TRBV7-2 and TRBJ2-7, with TRBD1 identical over 9 bases. Germline trimming cut 6 bases from V and 3 bases from J; bases unmatched to any gene: 9. This CDR3 has 15 amino acids. Germline assignment: CDR1 SGHTA and CDR2 FQGNSA. The CDR3 DNA reads TGTGCCAGCAGACCCCGGGGGGACAGGGACTACGAGCAGTACTTC. Translating it yields CASRPRGDRDYEQYF.

The chain is built from TRBV24-1 and TRBJ2-1; 9 bases align to TRBD1. In germline, CDR1 is KGHDR, CDR2 SFDVKD. The CDR3 is 19 residues long. V gave up 4 bases and J gave up 0 bases; unmatched junction bases: 12. CDR3 loop: CATSDPFSGQGPSYNEQFF. The CDR3 bases are TGTGCCACCAGTGACCCTTTTTCGGGACAGGGACCCTCCTACAATGAGCAGTTCTTC.

The V call is TRBV7-9, the J call TRBJ2-5; 8 bases map to TRBD1. This CDR3 comprises 14 residues. With 4 bases clipped from V and 2 bases from J, the junction kept 3 bases outside the gene matches. Germline CDR1 and CDR2: SEHNR and FQNEAQ (reference sequence). The CDR3 nucleotides are TGTGCCAGCAGCTCCACAGGGGGGCAAGAGACCCAGTACTTC. It codes for CASSSTGGQETQYF.

The gene calls are TRBV19 and TRBJ1-2; 9 bases line up with TRBD1. Per the germline V gene, CDR1 is LNHDA and CDR2 is SQIVND (reference sequence). The CDR3 sequence is 13 residues long. J was trimmed by 8 bases and V by 3 bases; bases with no gene match: 4. As DNA, the CDR3 is TGTGCCAGTAGTATGGGGACAGGGCGAGGCTACACCTTC. Its protein is CASSMGTGRGYTF.

The rearrangement joins TRBV5-5 to TRBJ1-1; D remains unclear. The CDR3 extends over 13 amino acids. CDR1 and CDR2 (germline): SGHKS, YYEKEE (reference sequence). Trimming removed 2 bases at V and 3 bases at J, with 8 bases between. The CDR3 region has the DNA TGTGCCAGCAGCTTACAGCTACACACTGAAGCTTTCTTT. It specifies CASSLQLHTEAFF.

This clone occurred once. The chain carries TRBV4-3 and TRBJ1-6; tentatively, D is TRBD1 (6 bases). Trimming removed 0 bases from V and 5 bases from J, with 17 bases in between. The CDR3 totals 18 residues. Germline-derived CDR1 and CDR2 are LGHNA and YSLEER. CDR3 amino acids: CASSQDLLQGVDNSPLHF. CDR3 coding DNA: TGCGCCAGCAGCCAAGACCTTTTACAGGGAGTGGATAATTCACCCCTCCACTTT.

The CDR3, as DNA: TGTGCCAGCAGCGTAGATGCGGGGGCAGTCGATGAGCAGTTCTTC. Residues: CASSVDAGAVDEQFF. This chain joins TRBV9 and TRBJ2-1; weak D call: TRBD2 (7 bases). The CDR3 is made up of 15 amino acids. The V end was cut by 0 bases, the J end by 8 bases, with 15 bases between. Germline CDR1 SGDLS, CDR2 YYNGEE.

This clone appeared a single time. The genes are TRBV9 and TRBJ2-1; tentative D call: TRBD2 (6 bases). CDR1 and CDR2 (germline): SGDLS, YYNGEE. V was clipped by 4 bases and J by 2 bases, with 13 bases between them. The CDR3 consists of 15 residues. CDR3 DNA: TGTGCCAGCAGCCCCCGTGCGGGGACCTACAATGAGCAGTTCTTC. It is translated as CASSPRAGTYNEQFF. The entire variable domain, with the rest obtained from reference TRBV9 and TRBJ2-1, is as follows: DSGVTQTPKHLITATGQRVTLRCSPRSGDLSVYWYQQSLDQGLQFLIQYYNGEERAKGNILERFSAQQFPDLHSELNLSSLELGDSALYFCASSPRAGTYNEQFFGPGTRLTVL.

CDR3 sequence (DNA): TGTGCCAGCCTACCGGGACTAGCGGGCCAAGAGACCCAGTACTTC. Residues: CASLPGLAGQETQYF. This sequence joins TRBV6-1 and TRBJ2-5; 12 bases map to TRBD2. V trimming: 8 bases; J trimming: 1 base; junction bases outside the gene matches: 5. Germline-derived CDR1 and CDR2 are MNHNS and SASEGT. CDR3 length: 15 amino acids.

This chain connects TRBV5-1 to TRBJ2-3, with 12 bases identical to TRBD2. The J segment lost 4 bases and the V segment lost 4 bases, leaving 7 bases of the junction unmatched. CDR3 length: 16 residues. Germline CDR1 SGHRS, CDR2 YFSETQ. The CDR3 region is CASSIPSGGAADTQYF. The CDR3 nucleotides are TGCGCCAGCAGCATCCCTAGCGGGGGGGCAGCAGATACGCAGTATTTT. The full variable domain, with the rest looked up from reference TRBV5-1 and TRBJ2-3, is KAGVTQTPRYLIKTRGQQVTLSCSPISGHRSVSWYQQTPGQGLQFLFEYFSETQRNKGNFPGRFSGRQFSNSRSEMNVSTLELGDSALYLCASSIPSGGAADTQYFGPGTRLTVL.

J is TRBJ2-1 and V is TRBV24-1, with 10 positions matching TRBD1. This CDR3 contains 17 residues. CDR1 is KGHDR, CDR2 SFDVKD, per germline. Trimming cost V 3 bases and J 0 bases; bases outside gene matches: 4. The CDR3 DNA is TGTGCCACCAGTGATGCGGGACAGGGGACCTCCTACAATGAGCAGTTCTTC. Protein product: CATSDAGQGTSYNEQFF.

This chain's CDR3 is CSVEGGLAEADTQYF. DNA of the CDR3: TGCAGCGTTGAAGGTGGACTAGCGGAGGCAGATACGCAGTATTTT. The rearrangement joins TRBV29-1 to TRBJ2-3, with 10 bases fitting TRBD2. J gave up 4 bases and V 1 base, and 5 bases lay outside the gene matches. Germline CDR1 SQVTM, CDR2 ANQGSEA. CDR3 length: 15 amino acids.

The chain uses TRBV2 and TRBJ1-5, with D hard to call. CDR3 length equals 14 residues. Trimming stripped 5 bases from V and 7 bases from J, with 15 bases between. Germline V gene lookup returns CDR1 SNHLY and CDR2 FYNNEI. The CDR3 protein is CASSPGPRDQPQHF. Here the CDR3 DNA reads TGTGCCAGCAGTCCTGGCCCTAGAGACCAGCCCCAGCATTTT.